A selection of T cell receptor beta chains follows, all from one sample in a study of blood T cell repertoires in COVID-19. Using immunoSEQ multiplex PCR, the repertoire was profiled, and TCRdb retains in-frame clones only, with some absent. This sample carries roughly 330,000 clones, roughly 82% of them seen once, and the ten largest clones take around 1.5%. The specimen was peripheral blood. The source is a woman between 50 and 59 years old with acute or convalescent COVID-19. CDR3s include the opening cysteine and the closing phenylalanine or tryptophan. Fields, in order: D gene, J gene, V gene, CDR3 protein, CDR3 DNA. A D gene is named only where the DNA matches it firmly.

D gene: NA; J gene: TRBJ2-2; V gene: TRBV9; CDR3 protein: CASSVVSRVNGGELFF; CDR3 DNA: TGTGCCAGCAGCGTAGTGAGCAGGGTGAATGGCGGGGAGCTGTTTTTT
D gene: TRBD1; J gene: TRBJ2-7; V gene: TRBV28; CDR3 protein: CATDRGTHEQYF; CDR3 DNA: TGTGCAACGGACAGGGGGACCCACGAGCAGTACTTC
D gene: NA; J gene: TRBJ1-2; V gene: TRBV27; CDR3 protein: CAGQGPDSNYGYTF; CDR3 DNA: TGTGCCGGTCAGGGGCCTGATTCTAACTATGGCTACACCTTC
D gene: NA; J gene: TRBJ2-3; V gene: TRBV6-5; CDR3 protein: CASSYSSRGDTQYF; CDR3 DNA: TGTGCCAGCAGTTACTCCAGCCGGGGAGATACGCAGTATTTT
D gene: TRBD1; J gene: TRBJ2-2; V gene: TRBV6-4; CDR3 protein: CASRGTGAAGELFF; CDR3 DNA: TGTGCCAGCAGGGGGACAGGGGCTGCCGGGGAGCTGTTTTTT
D gene: NA; J gene: TRBJ1-4; V gene: TRBV7-2; CDR3 protein: CASSLNPEKLFF; CDR3 DNA: TGTGCCAGCAGCTTAAATCCGGAAAAACTGTTTTTT
D gene: NA; J gene: TRBJ1-6; V gene: TRBV7-9; CDR3 protein: CASRPGSRNSPLHF; CDR3 DNA: TGTGCCAGCAGACCGGGATCGCGGAATTCACCCCTCCACTTT
D gene: TRBD2; J gene: TRBJ2-3; V gene: TRBV5-1; CDR3 protein: CASSLRTSGSRTDTQYF; CDR3 DNA: TGCGCCAGCAGCCTCCGGACTAGCGGGAGTAGGACAGATACGCAGTATTTT
D gene: NA; J gene: TRBJ2-2; V gene: TRBV4-3; CDR3 protein: CASSQASPGLATGELFF; CDR3 DNA: TGCGCCAGCAGCCAAGCCTCCCCGGGTTTGGCAACCGGGGAGCTGTTTTTT
D gene: TRBD1; J gene: TRBJ1-3; V gene: TRBV2; CDR3 protein: CASRDTGGAGGNTIYF; CDR3 DNA: TGTGCCAGCAGGGATACAGGGGGCGCAGGGGGAAACACCATATATTTT